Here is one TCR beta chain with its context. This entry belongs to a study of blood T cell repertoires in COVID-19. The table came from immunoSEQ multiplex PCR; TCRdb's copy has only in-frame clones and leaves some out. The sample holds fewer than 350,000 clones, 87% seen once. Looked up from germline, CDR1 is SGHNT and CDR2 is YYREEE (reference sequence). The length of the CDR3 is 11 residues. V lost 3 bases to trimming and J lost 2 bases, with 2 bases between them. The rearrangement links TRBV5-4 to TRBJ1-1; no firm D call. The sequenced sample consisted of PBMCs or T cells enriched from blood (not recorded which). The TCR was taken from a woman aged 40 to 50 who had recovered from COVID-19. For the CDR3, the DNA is TGTGCCAGCAGCTCTAACACTGAAGCTTTCTTT. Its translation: CASSSNTEAFF.